These 5 T cell receptor beta chains share one sample of origin, sequenced in a study of blood T cell repertoires in COVID-19. Assay: immunoSEQ multiplex PCR; the TCRdb copy retains only in-frame clones and omits some. This table has around 220,000 clones, roughly 80% appearing once. The source material was peripheral blood. The receptors were gathered from a woman aged 40 to 50 with active or convalescent COVID-19.

The CDR3 bases are TGTGCCAGCAGCTCACGGGGACAGGGGGCAACAGGCTACACCTTC. Amino acid sequence: CASSSRGQGATGYTF. This chain joins TRBV7-9 and TRBJ1-2; 12 positions match TRBD1. Germline V gives CDR1 SEHNR, CDR2 FQNEAQ (reference sequence). V was pared by 4 bases and J by 8 bases, with 8 bases of the junction left unmatched. This CDR3 region has 15 residues.

This chain's CDR3 is CASSVDRVNTEAFF. The CDR3 DNA sequence: TGTGCCAGCAGCGTCGACAGGGTGAACACTGAAGCTTTCTTT. V is TRBV5-5 and J is TRBJ1-1; the match to TRBD1 covers 7 bases. This CDR3 has 14 residues. The germline V gene has CDR1 SGHKS and CDR2 YYEKEE (reference sequence). Germline trimming cut 4 bases from V and 0 bases from J; bases unmatched to any gene: 3.

CDR3 sequence reads: CASSYTRQGTNSPLHF. The CDR3 DNA reads TGTGCCAGCAGTTACACTCGACAGGGTACGAATTCACCCCTCCACTTT. The V and J genes are TRBV27 and TRBJ1-6, with 7 nucleotides matching TRBD1. Germline V gene data show CDR1 as MNHEY and CDR2 as SMNVEV (reference sequence). The CDR3 has 16 amino acids. Germline trimming cut 4 bases from V and 7 bases from J; bases unmatched to any gene: 10.

J is TRBJ1-2 and V is TRBV5-6; 10 bases align to TRBD1. This CDR3 contains 15 residues. Trimming cost V 1 base and J 7 bases; bases outside gene matches: 7. The germline V gene has CDR1 SGHDT and CDR2 YYEEEE. The CDR3 nucleotides read TGTGCCAGCAGCTTGATAGGACAGGGGGTTTTTGGCTACACCTTC. Amino acid sequence: CASSLIGQGVFGYTF.

This clone was recorded only once. The V gene is TRBV28, the J gene TRBJ2-7; the D gene is possibly TRBD1 (5 bases). The V gene's germline CDR1 is MDHEN and CDR2 SYDVKM. The CDR3 runs 14 residues. V lost 6 bases, J lost 1 base, and 13 bases lay in between. CDR3 residues: CASRAGPPSYEQYV. CDR3 nucleotide sequence: TGTGCCAGCAGGGCAGGGCCCCCTTCCTACGAGCAGTACGTC.